A single T cell receptor beta chain is shown here with its context. The treatment is: oral pan-JAK inhibitor, 5-10 mg twice daily. These data are taken from a study of CD8+ T cells in alopecia areata. Overall study context: Twice daily, treated patients received 5 to 10 mg of oral tofacitinib. A 6-month period off drug followed tofacitinib, which lasted 6 to 18 months.

The CDR3 has 15 amino acids. CDR1 SNHLY and CDR2 FYNNEI come from the germline V gene. Deletions cut 3 bases from V and 6 bases from J, with 15 bases between. The authors extracted RNA and reverse transcribed it into cDNA as the sequencing template. Produced via immunoSEQ multiplex PCR; TCRdb's table is partial and in-frame only. The repertoire holds about 100,000 clones, with 60% as singletons. The rearrangement uses TRBV2 and TRBJ1-5, with a tentative D call TRBD1 (6 bases). The receptor was derived from a human donor with alopecia areata. The sequencing here drew on CD8+ T cells sorted from blood, taken at approximately week 56, from a patient treated with tofacitinib. As DNA, the CDR3 is TGTGCCAGCAGTGAGAAGCAGGGGAGAGGTCAGCCCCAGCATTTT. As protein: CASSEKQGRGQPQHF.